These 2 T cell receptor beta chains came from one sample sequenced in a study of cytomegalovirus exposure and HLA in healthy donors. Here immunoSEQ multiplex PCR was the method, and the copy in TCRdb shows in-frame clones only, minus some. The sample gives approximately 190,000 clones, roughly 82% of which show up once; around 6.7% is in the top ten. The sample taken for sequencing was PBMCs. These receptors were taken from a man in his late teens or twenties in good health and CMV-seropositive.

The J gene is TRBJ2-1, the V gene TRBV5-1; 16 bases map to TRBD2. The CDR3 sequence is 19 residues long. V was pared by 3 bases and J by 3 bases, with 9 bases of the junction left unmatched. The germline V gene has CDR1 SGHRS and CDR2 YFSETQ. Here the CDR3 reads CASSSGLAGGLRGYNEQFF. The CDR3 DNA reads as TGCGCCAGCAGCTCGGGACTAGCGGGAGGGCTCCGGGGCTACAATGAGCAGTTCTTC.

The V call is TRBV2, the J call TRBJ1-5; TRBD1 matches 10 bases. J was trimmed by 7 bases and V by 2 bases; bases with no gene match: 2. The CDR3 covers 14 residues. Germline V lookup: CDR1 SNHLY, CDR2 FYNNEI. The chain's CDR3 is CASSEWGQGQPQHF. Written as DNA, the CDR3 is TGTGCCAGCAGTGAATGGGGACAGGGGCAGCCCCAGCATTTT.